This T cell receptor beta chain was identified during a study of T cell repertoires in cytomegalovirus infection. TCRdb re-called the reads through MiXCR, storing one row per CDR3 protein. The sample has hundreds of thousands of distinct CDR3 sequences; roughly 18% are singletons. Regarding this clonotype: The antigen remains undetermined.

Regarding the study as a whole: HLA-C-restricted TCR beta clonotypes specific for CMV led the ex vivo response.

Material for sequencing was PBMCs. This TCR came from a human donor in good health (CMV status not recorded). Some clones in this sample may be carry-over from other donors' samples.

This chain's CDR3 is CASSLATGTTQYF. In DNA form, the CDR3 reads TGTGCCAGCAGCTTGGCCACAGGGACCACGCAGTATTTT. The V gene is TRBV7-2, the J gene TRBJ2-3; D possibly corresponds to TRBD1 (6 bases). The germline gives CDR1 SGHTA, CDR2 FQGNSA. Deletions cut 3 bases from V and 9 bases from J, with 13 bases between. This CDR3 contains 13 residues.